One sample yielded the 29 T cell receptor beta chains listed below, sequenced in a study of shared clonotypes between healthy human individuals. Produced via immunoSEQ multiplex PCR; TCRdb's table is partial and in-frame only. The top ten clones hold approximately 0.35% of a sample with 2 million to 3 million clones, 90% to 95% of them seen once. Sequencing was carried out using naive CD4+ T cells from PBMCs. Subset here: CD45RA+ positively selected. All receptors come from a man younger than 30 in good health. Some clones in this sample may be carry-over from other donors' samples.

The chain has TRBV6-1 and TRBJ1-2; D gene ambiguous. The CDR3 sequence is 15 residues long. V was trimmed by 5 bases and J by 3 bases, leaving 16 bases between them. Germline CDR1 MNHNS, CDR2 SASEGT. The CDR3 loop is CASSKDTANYYGYTF. For the CDR3, the DNA is TGTGCCAGCAGTAAAGACACCGCCAATTACTATGGCTACACCTTC.

V gene TRBV5-1 combines with J gene TRBJ1-1; D uncertain. V was clipped by 3 bases and J by 4 bases, with 13 bases between them. The CDR3 totals 14 residues. Germline V gene sequence: CDR1 SGHRS, CDR2 YFSETQ. The DNA for the CDR3 is TGCGCCAGCAGCTCGTCCTTAGGGAGCACTGAAGCTTTCTTT. Translated, it gives CASSSSLGSTEAFF.

The chain links TRBV7-3 to TRBJ2-7; the D is unclear. Germline lookup yields CDR1 SGHTA and CDR2 FQGTGA. V was trimmed by 1 base and J by 4 bases, leaving 8 bases between them. The CDR3 contains 13 residues. The CDR3 DNA reads TGTGCCAGCAGCTTAAGTTCCAGGTACGAGCAGTACTTC. Translation: CASSLSSRYEQYF.

The rearrangement links TRBV9 to TRBJ2-7, with 11 nucleotides matching TRBD2. Germline loops: CDR1 SGDLS, CDR2 YYNGEE. V dropped 2 bases and J dropped 6; count of bases not matched to a gene: 7. The CDR3 is 15 residues long. The DNA of the CDR3 is TGTGCCAGCAGCGTTACTAGCGGGAGAGCGGTCGAGCAGTACTTC. Encoded protein: CASSVTSGRAVEQYF.

The chain is built from TRBV27 and TRBJ1-4, with D unresolved. This CDR3 region has 19 residues. Germline assignment: CDR1 MNHEY and CDR2 SMNVEV (reference sequence). Trimming left V 5 bases short and J 0 bases short, with 22 bases between. The CDR3 DNA reads as TGTGCCAGCAGTCCTATCACCACCCCGGACGGGGCAACTAATGAAAAACTGTTTTTT. Its protein is CASSPITTPDGATNEKLFF.

The gene calls are TRBV15 and TRBJ1-1; TRBD1 agrees at 7 bases. The length of the CDR3 is 13 residues. The germline V gene has CDR1 LNHNV and CDR2 YYDKDF (reference sequence). Losses at the gene ends were 0 bases for V and 9 bases for J; bases not matched to a gene: 4. The CDR3: CATSRDLTGQAFF. CDR3 DNA sequence: TGTGCCACCAGCAGAGATCTGACAGGGCAAGCTTTCTTT.

The chain carries TRBV7-6 and TRBJ1-3, with TRBD1 as a possible D gene (5 bases). This CDR3 region has 15 residues. V shed 5 bases and J shed 2 bases, with 13 bases lying between them. CDR1 and CDR2 from the germline V gene are SGHVS and FNYEAQ. Written as DNA, the CDR3 is TGTGCCAGCAGCCTTAGTCGGGACCCTGGAAACACCATATATTTT. Protein: CASSLSRDPGNTIYF.

The V and J genes are TRBV19 and TRBJ2-3, with D possibly TRBD1 on 5 matching bases. This CDR3 contains 13 residues. Germline CDR1 reads LNHDA; CDR2 reads SQIVND (reference sequence). V shed 7 bases and J shed 2 bases, with 10 bases lying between them. CDR3 coding DNA: TGTGCCAGTATGGCCAGGGACACAGATACGCAGTATTTT. It is translated as CASMARDTDTQYF.

V is TRBV9 and J is TRBJ1-3; D uncertain. The V gene's germline CDR1 is SGDLS and CDR2 YYNGEE. This CDR3 has 16 residues. The V and J ends lost 4 bases and 2 bases respectively, with 16 bases between them. In DNA form, the CDR3 reads TGTGCCAGCAGCCTCCGGACCGGGGAAACTGGAAACACCATATATTTT. Translated: CASSLRTGETGNTIYF.

This CDR3 is CASSQTPRDIGNTIYF. In nucleotides, the CDR3 is TGTGCCAGCAGCCAGACCCCCCGGGACATAGGAAACACCATATATTTT. The genes are TRBV14 and TRBJ1-3; tentative D call: TRBD1 (6 bases). The CDR3 spans 16 residues. Trimming stripped 3 bases from V and 4 bases from J, with 16 bases between. Per germline, CDR1 SGHDN and CDR2 FVKESK.

This clone occurred a few times. This rearrangement joins TRBV7-3 to TRBJ1-1; D may be TRBD1 (5 bases). The length of the CDR3 is 14 residues. Germline CDR1 reads SGHTA; CDR2 reads FQGTGA. Deletions cut 5 bases from V and 5 bases from J, with 15 bases between. The chain's CDR3 is CASSPNSGGTEAFF. The DNA of the CDR3 is TGTGCCAGCAGCCCGAACAGCGGGGGGACTGAAGCTTTCTTT.

A single count supports this clone. The V and J genes are TRBV7-2 and TRBJ2-1; D unclear. The germline V and J ends were trimmed by 1 base and 2 bases, with 12 bases remaining between them. Per germline, CDR1 SGHTA and CDR2 FQGNSA. This CDR3 has 16 amino acids. The CDR3 coding sequence is TGTGCCAGCAGCTTAGGGTCCTCTCCGGCCTACAATGAGCAGTTCTTC. Its protein is CASSLGSSPAYNEQFF.

The chain is built from TRBV30 and TRBJ1-5; the D gene is possibly TRBD1 (6 bases). Germline-derived CDR1 and CDR2 are GTSNPN and SVGIG (reference sequence). The CDR3 spans 12 residues. V was clipped by 3 bases and J by 6 bases, with 9 bases between them. The CDR3 region has the DNA TGTGCCTGGAGGCAACAGGGTCAGCCCCAGCATTTT. Protein: CAWRQQGQPQHF. Filled out from reference TRBV30 and TRBJ1-5, the complete variable domain reads SQTIHQWPATLVQPVGSPLSLECTVEGTSNPNLYWYRQAAGRGLQLLFYSVGIGQISSEVPQNLSASRPQDRQFILSSKKLLLSDSGFYLCAWRQQGQPQHFGDGTRLSIL.

CDR3 DNA: TGTGCCAGCAGTATAAAGAGCGGGAGGGCTACAGATACGCAGTATTTT. It encodes CASSIKSGRATDTQYF. The rearrangement joins TRBV7-2 to TRBJ2-3; 10 nucleotides match TRBD2. The CDR3 consists of 16 residues. The junction had 9 bases not matched to a gene; V was cut back by 6 bases and J by 3 bases. Per the germline V gene, CDR1 is SGHTA and CDR2 is FQGNSA.

The gene calls are TRBV6-6 and TRBJ2-2, with TRBD1 identical over 7 bases. V lost 8 bases to trimming and J lost 2 bases; unmatched junction nucleotides: 5. From germline, CDR1 is MNHNY and CDR2 SVGAGI (reference sequence). The CDR3 contains 14 residues. In nucleotides, the CDR3 is TGTGCCAGCTCCCCAGGGGGTAACACCGGGGAGCTGTTTTTT. Translating it yields CASSPGGNTGELFF.

Details on this clone: Additional DNA sequences in this sample encode the identical CDR3. This rearrangement joins TRBV5-1 to TRBJ2-1; the D gene is possibly TRBD1 (6 bases). This CDR3 contains 14 residues. The germline V gene encodes CDR1 SGHRS and CDR2 YFSETQ. The V end lost 4 bases, the J end lost 4 bases, and 12 bases lay between the germline ends. CDR3 in DNA: TGCGCCAGCAGCCCCGGACAGACTTACAATGAGCAGTTCTTC. Its protein is CASSPGQTYNEQFF.

The chain joins TRBV4-1 to TRBJ2-5; D might be TRBD1 or TRBD2, each matching 5 bases. Germline V gene sequence: CDR1 MGHRA, CDR2 YSYEKL. The CDR3 totals 20 residues. V shed 4 bases and J shed 2 bases, with 29 bases lying between them. CDR3 DNA: TGCGCCAGCAGCCTCACAAGTTCAAATGCGGGTGGGGGTTTGCAAGAGACCCAGTACTTC. Residues: CASSLTSSNAGGGLQETQYF.

In regard to this clone: Within the sample, other DNA sequences also encode this same CDR3. This chain joins TRBV5-6 and TRBJ2-7, with D unresolved. The CDR3 runs 14 residues. Per the germline V gene, CDR1 is SGHDT and CDR2 is YYEEEE. Trimming removed 2 bases from V and 2 bases from J, with 11 bases in between. CDR3 amino acids: CASSFLGVTYEQYF. CDR3 in DNA: TGTGCCAGCAGCTTTCTAGGAGTAACCTACGAGCAGTACTTC.

The V and J genes are TRBV2 and TRBJ2-5; D is possibly TRBD2 (7 bases). CDR3 length: 14 residues. Germline V gene lookup returns CDR1 SNHLY and CDR2 FYNNEI. The V and J ends lost 2 bases and 5 bases respectively, with 12 bases between them. The CDR3 here is CASSESSGQETQYF. The CDR3 DNA follows: TGTGCCAGCAGTGAATCTAGCGGACAGGAGACCCAGTACTTC.

The rearrangement joins TRBV28 to TRBJ1-3; D remains ambiguous. Germline V gene sequence: CDR1 MDHEN, CDR2 SYDVKM. Trimming stripped 6 bases from V and 0 bases from J, with 9 bases between. CDR3 size: 14 residues. CDR3 in DNA: TGTGCCAGCAGCCCTTGGGGCTCTGGAAACACCATATATTTT. This gives the protein CASSPWGSGNTIYF.

The chain is built from TRBV6-1 and TRBJ2-5, with D uncertain. The CDR3 covers 12 residues. The V and J ends lost 0 bases and 5 bases respectively, with 4 bases between them. Germline V gene lookup returns CDR1 MNHNS and CDR2 SASEGT. The CDR3 is CASSEAVETQYF. CDR3 DNA sequence: TGTGCCAGCAGTGAAGCGGTGGAGACCCAGTACTTC.

V usage is TRBV4-1 and J usage is TRBJ2-4; TRBD2 is a possible D gene (7 bases). V shed 5 bases and J shed 7 bases, with 21 bases lying between them. CDR3 length: 16 amino acids. Germline-derived CDR1 and CDR2 are MGHRA and YSYEKL. The CDR3 coding sequence is TGCGCCAGCAGCGGGTCATCGACTAGCACAGGGAACATTCAGTACTTC. Translating it yields CASSGSSTSTGNIQYF.

Only one count was recorded for this clone. The chain recombines TRBV5-1 with TRBJ2-5; 16 bases fit TRBD2. The ends lost 4 bases at V and 5 bases at J; junction bases unmatched: 8. The V gene's germline CDR1 is SGHRS and CDR2 YFSETQ. The CDR3 loop spans 17 amino acids. The CDR3 sequence is CASSPGLAGGPEETQYF. The CDR3 region has the DNA TGCGCCAGCAGCCCGGGACTAGCGGGAGGGCCGGAGGAGACCCAGTACTTC.

The chain joins TRBV9 to TRBJ1-1; 9 bases match TRBD1. With V trimmed by 3 bases and J by 0 bases, 3 bases remained unmatched. The CDR3 runs to 15 residues. Germline lookup yields CDR1 SGDLS and CDR2 YYNGEE. The DNA for the CDR3 is TGTGCCAGCAGCGCCGGGACAGGGTTGAACACTGAAGCTTTCTTT. Protein product: CASSAGTGLNTEAFF.

The rearrangement joins TRBV29-1 to TRBJ2-5, with 10 bases that match TRBD2. J gave up 9 bases and V 0 bases, and 7 bases lay outside the gene matches. CDR1 SQVTM and CDR2 ANQGSEA come from the germline V gene. The CDR3 covers 14 residues. DNA for the CDR3: TGCAGCGTTGAAGAAGCTAGCGGGAGTCTTCCCCAGTACTTC. Protein sequence: CSVEEASGSLPQYF.

The genes are TRBV27 and TRBJ1-1; possibly TRBD1 for D (6 bases). Germline V gene data show CDR1 as MNHEY and CDR2 as SMNVEV (reference sequence). V lost 3 bases to trimming and J lost 7 bases, with 12 bases between them. CDR3 size: 13 residues. The CDR3 DNA is TGTGCCAGCAGTTTCAATACAGGGAGTGAAGCTTTCTTT. It codes for CASSFNTGSEAFF.

The chain recombines TRBV27 with TRBJ2-7, with a weak D call TRBD2 (6 bases). From germline, CDR1 is MNHEY and CDR2 SMNVEV (reference sequence). This CDR3 has 13 residues. Between the trimmed V and J ends, which lost 3 bases and 4 bases, there was a span of 10 bases. This CDR3 reads CASSLGRMYEQYF. Written as DNA, the CDR3 is TGTGCCAGCAGTTTGGGGAGGATGTACGAGCAGTACTTC.

The CDR3 region has the DNA TGTGCCAGCAGCAAGATCAGGAACGCCATATATTTT. Its protein product is CASSKIRNAIYF. The rearrangement links TRBV14 to TRBJ1-3; the D is unclear. Germline-derived CDR1 and CDR2 are SGHDN and FVKESK. The CDR3 extends over 12 amino acids. The V end lost 5 bases, the J end lost 11 bases, and 13 bases lay between the germline ends.

This chain connects TRBV28 to TRBJ2-1, with 8 bases fitting TRBD1. CDR3 length equals 14 residues. Germline assignment: CDR1 MDHEN and CDR2 SYDVKM. Trimming cost V 11 bases and J 9 bases; bases outside gene matches: 15. CDR3 bases: TGTGCCCGCGCAGAGGACAGGGTCCTCTGTGAGCAGTTCTTC. Amino acid sequence: CARAEDRVLCEQFF.